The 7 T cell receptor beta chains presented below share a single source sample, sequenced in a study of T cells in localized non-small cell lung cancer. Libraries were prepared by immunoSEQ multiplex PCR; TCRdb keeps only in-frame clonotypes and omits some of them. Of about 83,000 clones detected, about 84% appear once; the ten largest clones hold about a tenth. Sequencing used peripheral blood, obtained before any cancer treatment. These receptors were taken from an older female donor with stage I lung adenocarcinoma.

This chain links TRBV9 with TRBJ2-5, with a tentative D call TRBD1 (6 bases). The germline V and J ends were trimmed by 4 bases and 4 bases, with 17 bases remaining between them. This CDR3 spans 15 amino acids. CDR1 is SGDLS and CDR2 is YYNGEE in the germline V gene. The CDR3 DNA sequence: TGTGCCAGCAGCCCTCCTCAGGGGCGGGTAGAGACCCAGTACTTC. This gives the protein CASSPPQGRVETQYF.

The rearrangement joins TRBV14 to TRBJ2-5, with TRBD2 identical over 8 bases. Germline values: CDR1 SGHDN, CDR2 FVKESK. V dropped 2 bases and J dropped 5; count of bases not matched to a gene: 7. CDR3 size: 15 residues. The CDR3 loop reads CASSQSSGGMETQYF. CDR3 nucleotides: TGTGCCAGCAGCCAATCGAGCGGGGGAATGGAGACCCAGTACTTC.

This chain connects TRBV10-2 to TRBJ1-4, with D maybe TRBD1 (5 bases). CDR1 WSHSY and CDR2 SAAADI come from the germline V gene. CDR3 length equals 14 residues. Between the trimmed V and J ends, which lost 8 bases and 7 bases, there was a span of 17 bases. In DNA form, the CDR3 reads TGCGCCAGCTCATCCCCGGCGAGGGGTGAAAAACTGTTTTTT. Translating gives CASSSPARGEKLFF.

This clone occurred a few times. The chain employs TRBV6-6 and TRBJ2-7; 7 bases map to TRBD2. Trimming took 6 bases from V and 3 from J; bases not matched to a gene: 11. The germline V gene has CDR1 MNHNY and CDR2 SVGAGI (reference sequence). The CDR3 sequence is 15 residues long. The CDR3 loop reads CASSHRASGDYEQYF. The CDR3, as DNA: TGTGCCAGCAGCCACCGGGCTAGCGGAGACTACGAGCAGTACTTC.

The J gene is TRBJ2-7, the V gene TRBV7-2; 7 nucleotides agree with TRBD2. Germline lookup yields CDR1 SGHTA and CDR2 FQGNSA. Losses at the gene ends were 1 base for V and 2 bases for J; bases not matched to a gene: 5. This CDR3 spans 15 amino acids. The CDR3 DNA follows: TGTGCCAGCAGCTTAGGGGGGGGTTCTACCTACGAGCAGTACTTC. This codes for CASSLGGGSTYEQYF.

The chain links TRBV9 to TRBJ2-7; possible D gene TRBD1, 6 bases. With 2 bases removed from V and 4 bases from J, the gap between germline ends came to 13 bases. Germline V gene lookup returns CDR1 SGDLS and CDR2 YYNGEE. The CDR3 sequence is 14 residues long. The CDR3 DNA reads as TGTGCCAGCAGCGTCGGACAGACTACGTACGAGCAGTACTTC. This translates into CASSVGQTTYEQYF.

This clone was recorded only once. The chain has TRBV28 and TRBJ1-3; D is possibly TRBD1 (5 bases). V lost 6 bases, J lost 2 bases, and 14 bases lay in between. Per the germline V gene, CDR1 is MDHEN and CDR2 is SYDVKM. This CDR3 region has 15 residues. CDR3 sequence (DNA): TGTGCCAGCAGCCCCGACAGAATCCCTGGAAACACCATATATTTT. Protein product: CASSPDRIPGNTIYF.